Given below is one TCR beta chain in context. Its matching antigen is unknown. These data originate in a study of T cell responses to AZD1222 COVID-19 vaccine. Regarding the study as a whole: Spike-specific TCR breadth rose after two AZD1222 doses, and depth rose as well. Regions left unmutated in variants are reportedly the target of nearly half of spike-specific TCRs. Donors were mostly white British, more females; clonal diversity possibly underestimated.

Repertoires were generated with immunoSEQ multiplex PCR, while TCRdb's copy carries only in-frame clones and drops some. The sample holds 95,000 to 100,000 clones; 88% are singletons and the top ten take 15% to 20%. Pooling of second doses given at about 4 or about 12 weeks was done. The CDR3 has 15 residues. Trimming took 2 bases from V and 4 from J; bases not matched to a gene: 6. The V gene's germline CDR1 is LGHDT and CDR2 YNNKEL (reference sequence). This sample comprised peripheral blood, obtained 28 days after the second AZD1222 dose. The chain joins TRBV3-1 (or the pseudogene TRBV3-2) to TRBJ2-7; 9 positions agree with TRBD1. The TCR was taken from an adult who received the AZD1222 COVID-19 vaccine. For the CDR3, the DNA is TGTGCCAGCAGCCAACTGGGACAGGGAGGATACGAGCAGTACTTC. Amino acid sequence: CASSQLGQGGYEQYF.